Described below is a single TCR beta chain sequence and its context. The target antigen is unknown. The data are from a study of shared clonotypes between healthy human individuals. Points from the study as a whole: At large depth, rarefaction still showed sorted-subset sequencing to be incomplete.

Here immunoSEQ multiplex PCR was the method, and the copy in TCRdb shows in-frame clones only, minus some. The sample includes 1.4 million to 1.5 million clones, more than 95% of them seen just once. Nashville, Tennessee was home to all donors, each a Caucasian adult. Memory CD4+ cells were the fraction left after CD45RA+ naive selection. This TCR came from a young man in good health. Sequenced input: naive CD4+ T cells sorted from blood. Specified subset: CD45RA+ positively selected.

Here the CDR3 reads CASSRQGSATYEQYF. The CDR3 DNA reads as TGTGCCAGCAGCCGACAGGGGTCTGCTACCTACGAGCAGTACTTC. The chain is built from TRBV11-1 and TRBJ2-7; 8 nucleotides align to TRBD1. Germline values: CDR1 SGHAT, CDR2 FQDESV (reference sequence). Trimming cost V 5 bases and J 2 bases; bases outside gene matches: 8. This CDR3 has 15 residues.